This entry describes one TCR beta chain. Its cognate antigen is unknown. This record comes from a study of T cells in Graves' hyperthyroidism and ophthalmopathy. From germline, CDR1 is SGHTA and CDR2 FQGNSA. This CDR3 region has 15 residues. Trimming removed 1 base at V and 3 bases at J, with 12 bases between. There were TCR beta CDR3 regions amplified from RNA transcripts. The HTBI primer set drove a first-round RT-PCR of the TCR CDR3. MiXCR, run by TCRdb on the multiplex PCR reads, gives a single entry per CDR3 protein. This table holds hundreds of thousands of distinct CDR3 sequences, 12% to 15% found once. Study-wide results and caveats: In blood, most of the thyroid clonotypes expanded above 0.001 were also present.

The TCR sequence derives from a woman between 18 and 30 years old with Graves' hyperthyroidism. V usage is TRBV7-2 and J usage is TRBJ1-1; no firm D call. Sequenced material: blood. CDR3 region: CASSLDPPGYTEAFF. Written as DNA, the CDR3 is TGTGCCAGCAGCTTAGATCCACCCGGATACACTGAAGCTTTCTTT.